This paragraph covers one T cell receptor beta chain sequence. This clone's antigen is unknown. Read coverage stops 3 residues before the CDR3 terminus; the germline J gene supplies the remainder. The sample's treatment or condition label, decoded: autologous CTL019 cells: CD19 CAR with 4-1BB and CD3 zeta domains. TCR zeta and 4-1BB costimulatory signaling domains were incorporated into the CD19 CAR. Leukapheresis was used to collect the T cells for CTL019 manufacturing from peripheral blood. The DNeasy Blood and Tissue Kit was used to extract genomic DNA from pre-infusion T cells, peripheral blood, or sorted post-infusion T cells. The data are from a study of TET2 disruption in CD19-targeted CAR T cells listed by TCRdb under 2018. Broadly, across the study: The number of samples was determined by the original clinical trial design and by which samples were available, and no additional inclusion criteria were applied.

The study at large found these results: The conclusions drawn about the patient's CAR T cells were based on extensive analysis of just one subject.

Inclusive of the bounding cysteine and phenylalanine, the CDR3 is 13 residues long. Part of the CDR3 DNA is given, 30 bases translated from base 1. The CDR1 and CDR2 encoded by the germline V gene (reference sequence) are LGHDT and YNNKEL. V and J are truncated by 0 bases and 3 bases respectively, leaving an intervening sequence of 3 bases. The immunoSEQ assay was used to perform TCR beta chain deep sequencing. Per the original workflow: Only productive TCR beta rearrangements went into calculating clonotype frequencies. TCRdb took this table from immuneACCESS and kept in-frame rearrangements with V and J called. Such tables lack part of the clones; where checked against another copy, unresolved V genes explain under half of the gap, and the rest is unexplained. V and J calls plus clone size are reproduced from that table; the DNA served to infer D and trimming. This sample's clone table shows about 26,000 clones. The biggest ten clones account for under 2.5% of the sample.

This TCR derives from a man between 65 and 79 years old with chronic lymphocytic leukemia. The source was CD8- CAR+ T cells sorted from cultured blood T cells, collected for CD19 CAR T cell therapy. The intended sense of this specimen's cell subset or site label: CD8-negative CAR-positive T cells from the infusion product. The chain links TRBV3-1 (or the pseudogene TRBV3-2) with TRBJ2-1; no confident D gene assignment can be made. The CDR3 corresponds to CASSQDRYNEQFF. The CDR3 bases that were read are TGTGCCAGCAGCCAAGATCGCTACAATGAG.